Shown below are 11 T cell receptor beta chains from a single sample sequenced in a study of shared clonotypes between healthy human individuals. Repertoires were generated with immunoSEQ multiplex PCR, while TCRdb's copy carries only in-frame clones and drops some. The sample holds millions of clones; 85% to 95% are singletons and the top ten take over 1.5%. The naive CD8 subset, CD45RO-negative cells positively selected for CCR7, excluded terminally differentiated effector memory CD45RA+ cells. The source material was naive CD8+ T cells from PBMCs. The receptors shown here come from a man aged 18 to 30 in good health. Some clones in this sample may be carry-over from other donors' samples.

The DNA for the CDR3 is TGTGCCAGCTCACCTTCAACTCTGACGGCTAACTATGGCTACACCTTC. It specifies CASSPSTLTANYGYTF. The J gene is TRBJ1-2, the V gene TRBV18; no reliable D call. V was pared by 3 bases and J by 0 bases, with 14 bases between. The germline CDR1 and CDR2 sequences are KGHSH and LQKENI. There are 16 residues in the CDR3.

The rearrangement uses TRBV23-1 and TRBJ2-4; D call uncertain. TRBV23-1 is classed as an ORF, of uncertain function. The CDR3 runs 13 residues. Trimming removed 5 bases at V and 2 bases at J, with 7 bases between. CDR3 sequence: CASSAASKNIQYF. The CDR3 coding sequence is TGCGCCAGCAGTGCGGCCTCCAAAAACATTCAGTACTTC.

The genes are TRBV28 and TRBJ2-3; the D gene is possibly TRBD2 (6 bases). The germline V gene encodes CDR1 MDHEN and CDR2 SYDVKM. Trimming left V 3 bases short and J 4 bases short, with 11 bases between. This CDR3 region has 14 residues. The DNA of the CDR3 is TGTGCCAGCAGTTTTGCGGGGAGCCCAGATACGCAGTATTTT. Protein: CASSFAGSPDTQYF.

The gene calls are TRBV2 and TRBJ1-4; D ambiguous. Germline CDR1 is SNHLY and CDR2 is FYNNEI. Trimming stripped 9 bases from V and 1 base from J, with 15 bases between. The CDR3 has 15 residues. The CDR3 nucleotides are TGTGCCAGTACGGACGAAGGAGGAACTAATGAAAAACTGTTTTTT. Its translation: CASTDEGGTNEKLFF.

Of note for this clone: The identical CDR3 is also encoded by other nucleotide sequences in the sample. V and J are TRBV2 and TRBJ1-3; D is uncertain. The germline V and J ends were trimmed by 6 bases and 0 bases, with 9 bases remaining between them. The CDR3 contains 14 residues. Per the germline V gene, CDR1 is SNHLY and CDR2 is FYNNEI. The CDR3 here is CASSAGSSGNTIYF. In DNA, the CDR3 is TGTGCCAGCAGCGCTGGGAGCTCTGGAAACACCATATATTTT.

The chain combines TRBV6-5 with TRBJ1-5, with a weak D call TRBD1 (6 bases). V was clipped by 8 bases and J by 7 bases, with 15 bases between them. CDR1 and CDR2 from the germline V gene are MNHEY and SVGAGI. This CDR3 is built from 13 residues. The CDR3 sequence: CASFGGPGQPQHF. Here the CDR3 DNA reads TGTGCCAGCTTTGGGGGGCCAGGGCAGCCCCAGCATTTT.

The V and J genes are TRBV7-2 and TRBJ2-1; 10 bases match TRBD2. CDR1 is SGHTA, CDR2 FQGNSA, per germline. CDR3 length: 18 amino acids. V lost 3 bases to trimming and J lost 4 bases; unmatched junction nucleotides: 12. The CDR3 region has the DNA TGTGCCAGCAGCTTCCCCGGGAGACTAGCGGGTGATTACAATGAGCAGTTCTTC. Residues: CASSFPGRLAGDYNEQFF.

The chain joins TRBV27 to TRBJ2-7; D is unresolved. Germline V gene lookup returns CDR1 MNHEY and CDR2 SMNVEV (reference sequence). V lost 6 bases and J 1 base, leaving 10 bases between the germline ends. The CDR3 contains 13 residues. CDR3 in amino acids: CASSTGRSYEQYF. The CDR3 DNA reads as TGTGCCAGCAGCACTGGAAGATCCTACGAGCAGTACTTC.

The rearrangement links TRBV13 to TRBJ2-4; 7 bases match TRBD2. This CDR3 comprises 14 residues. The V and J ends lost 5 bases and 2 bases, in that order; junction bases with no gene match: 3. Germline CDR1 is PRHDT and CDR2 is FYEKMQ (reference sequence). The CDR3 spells CASSQRGPKNIQYF. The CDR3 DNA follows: TGTGCCAGCAGCCAGCGGGGACCCAAAAACATTCAGTACTTC.

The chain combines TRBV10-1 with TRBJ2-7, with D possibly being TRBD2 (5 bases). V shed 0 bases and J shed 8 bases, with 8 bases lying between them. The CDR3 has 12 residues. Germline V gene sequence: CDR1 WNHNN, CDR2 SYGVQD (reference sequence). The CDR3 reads CASSESEVKQYF. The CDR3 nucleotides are TGCGCCAGCAGTGAGTCGGAGGTGAAGCAGTACTTC.

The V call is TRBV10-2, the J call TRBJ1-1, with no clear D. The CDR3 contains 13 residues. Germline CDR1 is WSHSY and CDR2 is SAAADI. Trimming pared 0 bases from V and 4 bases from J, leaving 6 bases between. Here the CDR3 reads CASSESGGTEAFF. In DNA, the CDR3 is TGCGCCAGCAGTGAGTCTGGAGGCACTGAAGCTTTCTTT.